The present T cell receptor beta chain was sequenced within a study of T cells in localized non-small cell lung cancer. Clones were sequenced by immunoSEQ multiplex PCR, and TCRdb holds only the in-frame ones, with some missing. The sample has approximately 43,000 clones, 88% seen once; the top ten hold 2.6%. Material: peripheral blood, obtained before any cancer treatment. This TCR was recovered from an older female donor with stage I squamous cell lung carcinoma.

CDR3 residues: CSVPQGALGYTF. Written as DNA, the CDR3 is TGCAGCGTTCCACAGGGGGCGCTGGGCTACACCTTC. V is TRBV29-1 and J is TRBJ1-2, with 9 bases identical to TRBD1. The CDR3 spans 12 residues. Germline V gives CDR1 SQVTM, CDR2 ANQGSEA. V shed 5 bases, J shed 8 bases, and the junction held 6 bases outside the gene matches.